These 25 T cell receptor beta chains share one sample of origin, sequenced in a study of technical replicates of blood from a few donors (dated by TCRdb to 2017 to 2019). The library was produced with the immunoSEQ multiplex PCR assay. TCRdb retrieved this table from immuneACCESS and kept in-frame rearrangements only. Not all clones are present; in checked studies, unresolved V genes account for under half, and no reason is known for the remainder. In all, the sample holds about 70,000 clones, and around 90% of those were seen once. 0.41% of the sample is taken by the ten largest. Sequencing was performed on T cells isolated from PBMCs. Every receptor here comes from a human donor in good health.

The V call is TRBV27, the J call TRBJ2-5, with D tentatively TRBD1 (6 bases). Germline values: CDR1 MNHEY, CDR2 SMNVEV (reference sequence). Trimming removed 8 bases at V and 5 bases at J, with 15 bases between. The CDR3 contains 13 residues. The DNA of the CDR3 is TGTGCCAGCCGTTACAGGGTGTCGGAGACCCAGTACTTC. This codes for CASRYRVSETQYF.

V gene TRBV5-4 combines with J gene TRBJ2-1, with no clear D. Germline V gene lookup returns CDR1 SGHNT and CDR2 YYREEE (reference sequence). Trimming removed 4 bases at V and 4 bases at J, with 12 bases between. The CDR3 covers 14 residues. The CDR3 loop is CASSLMSPYNEQFF. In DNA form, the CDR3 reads TGTGCCAGCAGCCTGATGAGCCCTTACAATGAGCAGTTCTTC.

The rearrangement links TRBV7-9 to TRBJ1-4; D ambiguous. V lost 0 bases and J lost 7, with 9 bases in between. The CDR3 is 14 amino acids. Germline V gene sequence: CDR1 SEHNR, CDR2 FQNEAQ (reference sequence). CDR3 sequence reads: CASSLALLPEKLFF. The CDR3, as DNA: TGTGCCAGCAGCTTAGCCCTCCTCCCTGAAAAACTGTTTTTT.

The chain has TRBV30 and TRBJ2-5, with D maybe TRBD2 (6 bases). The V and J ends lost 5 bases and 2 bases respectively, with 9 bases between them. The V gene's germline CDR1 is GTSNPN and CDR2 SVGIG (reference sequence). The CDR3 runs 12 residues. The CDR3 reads CAWGTSQETQYF. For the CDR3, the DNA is TGTGCCTGGGGGACTTCTCAAGAGACCCAGTACTTC.

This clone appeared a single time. In DNA, the CDR3 is TGTGCCAGCAGCAACCGATGGGGGCCGGACGGGGAGCTGTTTTTT. Protein: CASSNRWGPDGELFF. The gene calls are TRBV9 and TRBJ2-2, with a possible D match to TRBD1 (6 bases). Per the germline V gene, CDR1 is SGDLS and CDR2 is YYNGEE. Trimming took off 4 bases at V and 7 bases at J, with 17 bases between the two ends. This CDR3 region has 15 residues.

CDR3 in DNA: TGTGCCAGCAGTTTAGGGGGCTTATACAATCAGCCCCAGCATTTT. Amino acids: CASSLGGLYNQPQHF. The rearrangement links TRBV6-6 to TRBJ1-5; TRBD1 agrees at 7 bases. Germline V lookup: CDR1 MNHNY, CDR2 SVGAGI (reference sequence). The ends lost 4 bases at V and 3 bases at J; junction bases unmatched: 6. The CDR3 sequence is 15 residues long.

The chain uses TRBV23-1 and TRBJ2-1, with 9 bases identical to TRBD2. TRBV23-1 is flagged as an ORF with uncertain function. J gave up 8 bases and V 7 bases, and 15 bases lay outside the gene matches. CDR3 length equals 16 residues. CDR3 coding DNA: TGCGCCAGCATCTGGCGGGAGGGCCTCAGTATCGATGAGCAGTTCTTC. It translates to CASIWREGLSIDEQFF.

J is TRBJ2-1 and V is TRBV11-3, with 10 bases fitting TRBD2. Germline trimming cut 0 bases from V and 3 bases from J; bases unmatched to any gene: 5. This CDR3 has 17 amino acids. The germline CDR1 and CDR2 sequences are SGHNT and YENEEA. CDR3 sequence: CASSLDSGTSDYNEQFF. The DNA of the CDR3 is TGTGCCAGCAGCTTAGACTCCGGGACTAGCGACTACAATGAGCAGTTCTTC.

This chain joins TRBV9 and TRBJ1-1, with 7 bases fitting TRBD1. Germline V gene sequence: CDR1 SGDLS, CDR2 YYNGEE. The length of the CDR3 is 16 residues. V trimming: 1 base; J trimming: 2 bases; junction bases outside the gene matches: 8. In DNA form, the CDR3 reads TGTGCCAGCAGCGTAACCGCGACAGGGTTCAACACTGAAGCTTTCTTT. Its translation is CASSVTATGFNTEAFF.

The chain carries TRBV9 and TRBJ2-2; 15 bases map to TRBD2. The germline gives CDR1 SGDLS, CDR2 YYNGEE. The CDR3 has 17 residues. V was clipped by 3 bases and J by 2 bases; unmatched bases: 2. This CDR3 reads CASSGGLAGGNTGELFF. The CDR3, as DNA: TGTGCCAGCAGCGGGGGACTAGCGGGAGGTAACACCGGGGAGCTGTTTTTT.

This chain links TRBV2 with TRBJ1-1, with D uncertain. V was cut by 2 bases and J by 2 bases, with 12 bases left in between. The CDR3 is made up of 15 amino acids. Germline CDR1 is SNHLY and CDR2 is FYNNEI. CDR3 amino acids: CASSELLGGNTEAFF. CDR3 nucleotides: TGTGCCAGCAGTGAACTCCTCGGCGGTAACACTGAAGCTTTCTTT.

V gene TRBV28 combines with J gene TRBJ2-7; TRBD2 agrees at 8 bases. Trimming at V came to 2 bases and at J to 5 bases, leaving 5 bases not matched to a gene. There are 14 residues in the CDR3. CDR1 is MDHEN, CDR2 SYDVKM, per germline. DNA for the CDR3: TGTGCCAGCAGTTTAAACGGGAGGGCCCACGAGCAGTACTTC. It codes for CASSLNGRAHEQYF.

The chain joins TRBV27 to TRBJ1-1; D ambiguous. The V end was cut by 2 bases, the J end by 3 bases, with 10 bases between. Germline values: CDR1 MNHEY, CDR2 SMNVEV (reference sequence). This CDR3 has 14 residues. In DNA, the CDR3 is TGTGCCAGCAGTTTAGTACCGTCGGACACTGAAGCTTTCTTT. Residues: CASSLVPSDTEAFF.

DNA for the CDR3: TGTGCCAGCAGAGACTTATGGGTTCATGAAGCTTTCTTT. Protein product: CASRDLWVHEAFF. V is TRBV28 and J is TRBJ1-1; D is unclear. CDR3 length: 13 residues. V lost 6 bases, J lost 7 bases, and 15 bases lay in between. Germline-derived CDR1 and CDR2 are MDHEN and SYDVKM.

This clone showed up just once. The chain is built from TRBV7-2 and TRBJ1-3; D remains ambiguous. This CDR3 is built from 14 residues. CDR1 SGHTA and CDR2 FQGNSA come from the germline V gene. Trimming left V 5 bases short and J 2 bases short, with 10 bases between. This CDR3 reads CASSLRVAGNTIYF. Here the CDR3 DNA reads TGTGCCAGCAGCCTGAGGGTGGCTGGAAACACCATATATTTT.

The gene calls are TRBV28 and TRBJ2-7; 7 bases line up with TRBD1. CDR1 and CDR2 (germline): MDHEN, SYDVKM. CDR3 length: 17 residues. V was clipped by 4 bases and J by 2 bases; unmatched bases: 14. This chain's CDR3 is CASSYPTGSSRAYEQYF. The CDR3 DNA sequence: TGTGCCAGCAGTTATCCGACAGGGAGTAGTAGGGCCTACGAGCAGTACTTC.

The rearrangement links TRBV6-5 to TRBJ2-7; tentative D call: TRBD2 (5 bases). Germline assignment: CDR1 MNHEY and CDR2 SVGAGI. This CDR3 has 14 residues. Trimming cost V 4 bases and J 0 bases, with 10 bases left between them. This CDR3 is CASSWGGSSYEQYF. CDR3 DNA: TGTGCCAGCAGTTGGGGTGGGAGCTCCTACGAGCAGTACTTC.

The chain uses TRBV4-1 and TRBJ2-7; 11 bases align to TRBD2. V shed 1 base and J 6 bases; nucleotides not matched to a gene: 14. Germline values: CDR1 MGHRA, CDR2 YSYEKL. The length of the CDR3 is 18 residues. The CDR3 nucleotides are TGCGCCAGCAGCCAAGTGGTAGCGGGAGGGCCTTTTGACCGCGAGCAGTACTTC. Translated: CASSQVVAGGPFDREQYF.

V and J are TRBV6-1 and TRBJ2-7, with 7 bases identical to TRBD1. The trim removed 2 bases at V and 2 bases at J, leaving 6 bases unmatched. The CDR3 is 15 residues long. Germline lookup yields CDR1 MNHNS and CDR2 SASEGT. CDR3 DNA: TGTGCCAGCAGTGAACAAGGGGGCGCGACCTACGAGCAGTACTTC. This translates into CASSEQGGATYEQYF.

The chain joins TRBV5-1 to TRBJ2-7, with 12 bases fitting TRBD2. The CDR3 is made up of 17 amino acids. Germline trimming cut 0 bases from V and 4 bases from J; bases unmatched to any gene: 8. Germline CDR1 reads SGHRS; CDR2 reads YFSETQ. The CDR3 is CASSLELAGGFLYEQYF. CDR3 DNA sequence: TGCGCCAGCAGCTTGGAACTAGCGGGAGGATTTTTGTACGAGCAGTACTTC.

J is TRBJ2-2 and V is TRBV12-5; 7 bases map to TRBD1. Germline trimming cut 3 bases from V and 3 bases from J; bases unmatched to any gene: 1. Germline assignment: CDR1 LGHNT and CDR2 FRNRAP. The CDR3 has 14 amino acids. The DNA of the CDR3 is TGTGCTAGTGGTTTACAGGGGTACACCGGGGAGCTGTTTTTT. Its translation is CASGLQGYTGELFF.

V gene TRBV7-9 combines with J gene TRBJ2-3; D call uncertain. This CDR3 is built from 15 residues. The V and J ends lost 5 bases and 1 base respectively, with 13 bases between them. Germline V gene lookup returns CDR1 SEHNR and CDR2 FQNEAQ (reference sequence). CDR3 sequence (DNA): TGTGCCAGCAGCCCAATCAAGCTAGGCACAGATACGCAGTATTTT. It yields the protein CASSPIKLGTDTQYF.

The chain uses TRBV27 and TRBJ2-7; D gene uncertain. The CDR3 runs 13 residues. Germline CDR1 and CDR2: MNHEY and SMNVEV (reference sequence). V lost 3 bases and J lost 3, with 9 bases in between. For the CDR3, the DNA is TGTGCCAGCAGTTTGGGCCAGGACTACGAGCAGTACTTC. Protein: CASSLGQDYEQYF.

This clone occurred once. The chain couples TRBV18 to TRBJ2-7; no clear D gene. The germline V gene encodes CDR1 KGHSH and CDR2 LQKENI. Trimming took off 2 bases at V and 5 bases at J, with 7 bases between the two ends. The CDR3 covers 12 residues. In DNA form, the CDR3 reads TGTGCCAGCTCACCATATTCCGACGAGCAGTACTTC. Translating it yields CASSPYSDEQYF. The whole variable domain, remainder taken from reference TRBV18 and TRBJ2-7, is NAGVMQNPRHLVRRRGQEARLRCSPMKGHSHVYWYRQLPEEGLKFMVYLQKENIIDESGMPKERFSAEFPKEGPSILRIQQVVRGDSAAYFCASSPYSDEQYFGPGTRLTVT.

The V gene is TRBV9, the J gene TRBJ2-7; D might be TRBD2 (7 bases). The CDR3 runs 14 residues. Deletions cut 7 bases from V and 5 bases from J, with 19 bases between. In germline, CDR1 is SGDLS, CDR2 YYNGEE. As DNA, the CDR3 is TGTGCCAGCTCTGGCGGGGGCGCTTTCAACGAGCAGTACTTC. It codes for CASSGGGAFNEQYF.